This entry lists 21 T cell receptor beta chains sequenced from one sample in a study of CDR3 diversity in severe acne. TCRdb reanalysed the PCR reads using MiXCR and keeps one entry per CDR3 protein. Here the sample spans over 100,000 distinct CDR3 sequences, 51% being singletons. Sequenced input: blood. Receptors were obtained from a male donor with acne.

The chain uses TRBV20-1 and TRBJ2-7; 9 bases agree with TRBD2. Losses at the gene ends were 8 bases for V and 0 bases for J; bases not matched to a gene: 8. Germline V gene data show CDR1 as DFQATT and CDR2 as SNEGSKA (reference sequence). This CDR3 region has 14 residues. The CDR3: CSPLGSGSSYEQYF. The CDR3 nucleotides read TGCAGTCCATTGGGTAGCGGGAGCTCCTACGAGCAGTACTTC.

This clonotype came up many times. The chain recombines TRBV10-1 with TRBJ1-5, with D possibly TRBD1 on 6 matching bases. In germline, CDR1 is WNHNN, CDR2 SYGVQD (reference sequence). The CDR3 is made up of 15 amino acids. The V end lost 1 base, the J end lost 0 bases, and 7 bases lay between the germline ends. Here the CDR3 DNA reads TGCGCCAGCAGTGAGTACAGGGATAGCAATCAGCCCCAGCATTTT. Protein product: CASSEYRDSNQPQHF.

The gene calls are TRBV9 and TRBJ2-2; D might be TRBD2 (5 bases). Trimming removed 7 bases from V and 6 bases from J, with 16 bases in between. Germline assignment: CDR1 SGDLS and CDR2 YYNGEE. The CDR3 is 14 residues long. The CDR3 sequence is CASERTGAAGELFF. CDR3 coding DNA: TGTGCCAGCGAGCGGACTGGTGCGGCCGGGGAGCTGTTTTTT.

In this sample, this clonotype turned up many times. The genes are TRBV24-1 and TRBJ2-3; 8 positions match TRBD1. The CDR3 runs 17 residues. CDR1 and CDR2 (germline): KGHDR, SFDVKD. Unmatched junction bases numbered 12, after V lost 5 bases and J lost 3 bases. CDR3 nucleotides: TGTGCCACCAGTGGAGGCAGGGGGCGAAGCACAACAGATACGCAGTATTTT. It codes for CATSGGRGRSTTDTQYF.

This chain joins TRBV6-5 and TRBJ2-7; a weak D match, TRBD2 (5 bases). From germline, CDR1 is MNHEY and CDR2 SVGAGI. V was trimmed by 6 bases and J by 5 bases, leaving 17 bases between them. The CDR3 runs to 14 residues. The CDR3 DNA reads TGTGCCAGCAGCTCGTCGAGGGTCCCGAACGAGCAGTACTTC. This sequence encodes CASSSSRVPNEQYF.

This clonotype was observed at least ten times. The CDR3 reads CASSPPMGNYEQYF. CDR3 nucleotides: TGTGCCAGCTCACCACCGATGGGAAACTACGAGCAGTACTTC. The chain couples TRBV18 to TRBJ2-7; no reliable D call. Germline lookup yields CDR1 KGHSH and CDR2 LQKENI. V was cut by 0 bases and J by 3 bases, with 9 bases left in between. This CDR3 has 14 residues.

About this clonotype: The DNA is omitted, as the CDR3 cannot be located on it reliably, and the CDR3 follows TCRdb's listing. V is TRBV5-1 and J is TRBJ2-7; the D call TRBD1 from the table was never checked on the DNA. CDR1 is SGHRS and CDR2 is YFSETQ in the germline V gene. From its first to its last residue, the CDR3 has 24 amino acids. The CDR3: CASTNQTSMYLCASSYPTGNEQYF.

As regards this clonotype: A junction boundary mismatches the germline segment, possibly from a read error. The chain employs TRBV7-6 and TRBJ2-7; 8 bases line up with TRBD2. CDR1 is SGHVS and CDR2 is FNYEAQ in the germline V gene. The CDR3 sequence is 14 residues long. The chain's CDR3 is CASSLGGGGNEQCF. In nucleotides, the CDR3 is TGTGCCAGCAGCTTAGGTGGCGGGGGGAACGAGCAGTGCTTC.

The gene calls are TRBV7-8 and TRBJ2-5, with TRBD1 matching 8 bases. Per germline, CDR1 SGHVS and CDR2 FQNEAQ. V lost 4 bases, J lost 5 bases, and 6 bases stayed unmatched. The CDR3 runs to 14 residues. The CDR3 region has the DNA TGTGCCAGCAGCTACAGACAGGGGATCGAGACCCAGTACTTC. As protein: CASSYRQGIETQYF.

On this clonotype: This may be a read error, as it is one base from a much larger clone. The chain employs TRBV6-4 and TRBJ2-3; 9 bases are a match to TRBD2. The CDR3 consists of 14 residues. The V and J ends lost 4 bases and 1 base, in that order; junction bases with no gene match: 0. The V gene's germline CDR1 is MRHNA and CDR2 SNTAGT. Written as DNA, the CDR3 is TGTGCCAGCAGTGGCGGGGGGGGCACAGATACGCAGTATTTT. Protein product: CASSGGGGTDTQYF.

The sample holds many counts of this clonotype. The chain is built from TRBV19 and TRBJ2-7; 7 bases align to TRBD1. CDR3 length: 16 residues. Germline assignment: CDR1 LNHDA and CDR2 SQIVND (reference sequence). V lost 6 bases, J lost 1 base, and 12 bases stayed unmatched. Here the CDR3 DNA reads TGTGCCAGTAGGGGGCAAGGGACAGATAAATCCTACGAGCAGTACTTC. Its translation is CASRGQGTDKSYEQYF.

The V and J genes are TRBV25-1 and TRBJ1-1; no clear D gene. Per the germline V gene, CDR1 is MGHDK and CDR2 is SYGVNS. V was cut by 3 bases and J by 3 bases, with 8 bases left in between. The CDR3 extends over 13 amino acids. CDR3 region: CASSEGRHTEAFF. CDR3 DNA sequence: TGTGCCAGCAGTGAGGGTAGGCACACTGAAGCTTTCTTT.

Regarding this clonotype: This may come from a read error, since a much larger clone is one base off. In nucleotides, the CDR3 is TGCAGCGTTGTCCCTAGCGGGAGAGGCGGTGGGCAGTTCTTC. The encoded protein is CSVVPSGRGGGQFF. The chain joins TRBV29-1 to TRBJ2-1; 10 nucleotides match TRBD2. The germline CDR1 and CDR2 sequences are SQVTM and ANQGSEA. Unmatched junction bases numbered 12, after V lost 4 bases and J lost 12 bases. The CDR3 is made up of 14 amino acids.

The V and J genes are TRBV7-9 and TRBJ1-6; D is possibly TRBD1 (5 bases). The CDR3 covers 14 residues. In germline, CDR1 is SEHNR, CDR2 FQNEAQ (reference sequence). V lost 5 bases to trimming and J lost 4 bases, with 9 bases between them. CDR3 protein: CASSLQEYNSPLHF. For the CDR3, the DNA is TGTGCCAGCAGCCTACAGGAATATAATTCACCCCTCCACTTT.

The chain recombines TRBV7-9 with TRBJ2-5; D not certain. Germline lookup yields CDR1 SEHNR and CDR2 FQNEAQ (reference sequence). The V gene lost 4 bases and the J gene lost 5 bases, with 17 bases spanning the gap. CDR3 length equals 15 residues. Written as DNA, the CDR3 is TGTGCCAGCAGCTCAGCTTTGGTTGGGCGGGAGACCCAGTACTTC. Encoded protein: CASSSALVGRETQYF.

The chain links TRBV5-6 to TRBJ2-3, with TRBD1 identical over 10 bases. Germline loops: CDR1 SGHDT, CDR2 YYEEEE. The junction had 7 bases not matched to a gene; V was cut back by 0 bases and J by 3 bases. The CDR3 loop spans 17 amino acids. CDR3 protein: CASSLVGTGARTDTQYF. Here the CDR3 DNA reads TGTGCCAGCAGCTTGGTGGGGACAGGGGCGAGGACAGATACGCAGTATTTT.

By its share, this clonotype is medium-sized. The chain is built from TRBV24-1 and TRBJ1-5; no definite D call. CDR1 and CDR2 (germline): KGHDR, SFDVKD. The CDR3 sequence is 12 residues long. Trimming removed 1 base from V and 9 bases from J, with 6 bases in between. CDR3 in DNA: TGTGCCACCAGTGATTTTTCAGGGCCCCAGCATTTT. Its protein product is CATSDFSGPQHF.

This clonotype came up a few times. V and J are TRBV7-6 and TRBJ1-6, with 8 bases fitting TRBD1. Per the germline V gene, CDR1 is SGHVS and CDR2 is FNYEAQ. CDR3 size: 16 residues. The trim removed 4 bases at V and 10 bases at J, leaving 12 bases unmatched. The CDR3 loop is CASSWDRYNLGSPLHF. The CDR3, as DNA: TGTGCCAGCAGCTGGGACAGGTATAATCTGGGATCACCCCTCCACTTT.

In DNA form, the CDR3 reads TGTGCCACCAGTGATCAGGCACGGCCTCGAGAGACCCAGTACTTC. Protein sequence: CATSDQARPRETQYF. The chain employs TRBV24-1 and TRBJ2-5; D not certain. This CDR3 has 15 amino acids. Deletions cut 3 bases from V and 4 bases from J, with 14 bases between. Germline V gene sequence: CDR1 KGHDR, CDR2 SFDVKD.

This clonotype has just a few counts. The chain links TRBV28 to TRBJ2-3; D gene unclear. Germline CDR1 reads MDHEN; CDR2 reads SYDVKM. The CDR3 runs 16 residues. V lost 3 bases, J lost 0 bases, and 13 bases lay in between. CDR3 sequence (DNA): TGTGCCAGCAGTTTTATAGGCCCCACTAGCACAGATACGCAGTATTTT. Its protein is CASSFIGPTSTDTQYF.

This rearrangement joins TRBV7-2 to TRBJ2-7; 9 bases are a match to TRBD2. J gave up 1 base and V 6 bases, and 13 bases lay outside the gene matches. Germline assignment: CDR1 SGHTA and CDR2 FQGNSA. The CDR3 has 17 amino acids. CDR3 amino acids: CASSPTTASGRSYEQYF. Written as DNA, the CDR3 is TGTGCCAGCAGTCCAACCACTGCCAGCGGGAGGTCCTACGAGCAGTACTTC.